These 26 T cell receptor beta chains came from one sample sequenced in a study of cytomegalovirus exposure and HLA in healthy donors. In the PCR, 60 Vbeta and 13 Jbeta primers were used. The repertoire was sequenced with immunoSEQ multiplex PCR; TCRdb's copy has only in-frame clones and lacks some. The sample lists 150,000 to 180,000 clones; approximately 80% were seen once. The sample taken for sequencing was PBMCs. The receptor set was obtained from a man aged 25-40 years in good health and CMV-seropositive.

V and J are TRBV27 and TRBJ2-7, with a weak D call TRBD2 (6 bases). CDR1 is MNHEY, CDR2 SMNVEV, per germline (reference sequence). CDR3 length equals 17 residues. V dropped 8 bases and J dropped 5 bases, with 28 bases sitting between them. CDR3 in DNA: TGTGCCAGCGGACTTGTGTCGGGAGCCTCCTTGAGGGACGAGCAGTACTTC. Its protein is CASGLVSGASLRDEQYF.

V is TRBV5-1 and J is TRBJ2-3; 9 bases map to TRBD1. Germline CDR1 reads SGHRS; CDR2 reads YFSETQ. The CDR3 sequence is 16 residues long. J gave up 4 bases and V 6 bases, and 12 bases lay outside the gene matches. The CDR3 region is CASKQGALRNPDTQYF. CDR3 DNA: TGCGCCAGCAAACAGGGGGCCTTAAGGAACCCAGATACGCAGTATTTT.

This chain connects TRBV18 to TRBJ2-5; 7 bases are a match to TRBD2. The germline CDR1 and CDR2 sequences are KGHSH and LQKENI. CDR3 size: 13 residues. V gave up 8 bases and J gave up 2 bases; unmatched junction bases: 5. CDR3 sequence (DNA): TGTGCCAGCAAAGCGGGAAATCAAGAGACCCAGTACTTC. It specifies CASKAGNQETQYF.

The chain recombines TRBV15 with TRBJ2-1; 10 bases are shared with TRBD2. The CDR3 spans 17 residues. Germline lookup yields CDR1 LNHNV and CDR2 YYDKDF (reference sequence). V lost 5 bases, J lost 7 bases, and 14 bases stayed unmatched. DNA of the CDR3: TGTGCCACCAGCCAAGACCGTAAGGGACTAGCGCGTAATGAGCAGTTCTTC. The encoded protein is CATSQDRKGLARNEQFF.

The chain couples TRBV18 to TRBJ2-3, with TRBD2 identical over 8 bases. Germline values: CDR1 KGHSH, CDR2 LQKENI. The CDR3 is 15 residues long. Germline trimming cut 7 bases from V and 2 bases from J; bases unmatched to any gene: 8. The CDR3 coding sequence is TGTGCCAGCTTCCCCCTGACTAGCGTCACAGATACGCAGTATTTT. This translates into CASFPLTSVTDTQYF.

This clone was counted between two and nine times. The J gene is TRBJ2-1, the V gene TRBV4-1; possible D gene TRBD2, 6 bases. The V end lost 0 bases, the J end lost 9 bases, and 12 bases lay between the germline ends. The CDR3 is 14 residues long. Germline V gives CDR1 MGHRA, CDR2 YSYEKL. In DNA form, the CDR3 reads TGCGCCAGCAGCCAAGATGGGACTCATTTTGAGCAGTTCTTC. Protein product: CASSQDGTHFEQFF.

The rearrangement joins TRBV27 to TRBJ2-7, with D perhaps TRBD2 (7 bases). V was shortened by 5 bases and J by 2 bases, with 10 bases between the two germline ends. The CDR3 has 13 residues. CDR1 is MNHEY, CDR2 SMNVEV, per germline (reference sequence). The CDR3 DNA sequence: TGTGCCAGCAGTCAAGGGGGGGCCTACGAGCAGTACTTC. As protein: CASSQGGAYEQYF.

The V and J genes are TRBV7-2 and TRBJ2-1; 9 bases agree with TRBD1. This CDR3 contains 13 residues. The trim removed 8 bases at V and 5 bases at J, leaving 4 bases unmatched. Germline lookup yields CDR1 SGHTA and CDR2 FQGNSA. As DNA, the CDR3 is TGTGCCAGCGGATGGGACAGGGACAATGAGCAGTTCTTC. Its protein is CASGWDRDNEQFF.

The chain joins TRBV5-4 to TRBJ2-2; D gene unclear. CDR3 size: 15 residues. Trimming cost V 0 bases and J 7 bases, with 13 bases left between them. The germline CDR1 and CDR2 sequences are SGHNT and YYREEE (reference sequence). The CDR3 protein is CASSLVAVSVGELFF. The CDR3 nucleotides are TGTGCCAGCAGCTTGGTGGCGGTATCCGTCGGGGAGCTGTTTTTT.

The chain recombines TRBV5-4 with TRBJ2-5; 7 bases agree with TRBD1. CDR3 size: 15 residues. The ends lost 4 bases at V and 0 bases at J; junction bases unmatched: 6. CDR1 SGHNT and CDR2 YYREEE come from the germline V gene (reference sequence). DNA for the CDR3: TGTGCCAGCAGCCACCGGGACAGAGACCAAGAGACCCAGTACTTC. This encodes CASSHRDRDQETQYF.

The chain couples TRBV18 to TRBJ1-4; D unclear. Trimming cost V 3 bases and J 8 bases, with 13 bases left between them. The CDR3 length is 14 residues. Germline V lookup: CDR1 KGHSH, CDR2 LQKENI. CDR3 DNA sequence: TGTGCCAGCTCACCGCGACGGGGTTCCGAAAAACTGTTTTTT. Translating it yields CASSPRRGSEKLFF.

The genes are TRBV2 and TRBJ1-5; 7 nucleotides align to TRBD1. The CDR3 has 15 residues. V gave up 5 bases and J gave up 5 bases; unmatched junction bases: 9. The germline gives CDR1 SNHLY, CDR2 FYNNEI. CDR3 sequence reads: CASSPSPGQYQPQHF. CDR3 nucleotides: TGTGCCAGCAGTCCAAGCCCGGGACAGTATCAGCCCCAGCATTTT.

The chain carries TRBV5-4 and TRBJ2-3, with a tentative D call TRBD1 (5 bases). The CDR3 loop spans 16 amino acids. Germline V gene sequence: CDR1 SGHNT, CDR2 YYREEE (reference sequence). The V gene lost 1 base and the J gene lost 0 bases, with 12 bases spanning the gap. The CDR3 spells CASSLLGDRSTDTQYF. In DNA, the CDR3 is TGTGCCAGCAGCTTGTTAGGGGATAGAAGCACAGATACGCAGTATTTT.

DNA of the CDR3: TGTGCCACCTCACGACAGGTCGAGCAGTACTTC. Translation gives CATSRQVEQYF. This chain links TRBV28 with TRBJ2-7, with D maybe TRBD1 (6 bases). CDR1 is MDHEN and CDR2 is SYDVKM in the germline V gene. This CDR3 is built from 11 residues. Trimming cost V 10 bases and J 6 bases, with 13 bases left between them.

CDR3 DNA: TGTGCCAGCAGCCAAGATCAAGCGGACTCCTACAATGAGCAGTTCTTC. This sequence encodes CASSQDQADSYNEQFF. This chain joins TRBV14 and TRBJ2-1; D might be TRBD2 (5 bases). The CDR3 consists of 16 residues. CDR1 and CDR2 (germline): SGHDN, FVKESK. The V end was cut by 0 bases, the J end by 0 bases, with 9 bases between. The entire variable domain, with the rest obtained from reference TRBV14 and TRBJ2-1, is as follows: EAGVTQFPSHSVIEKGQTVTLRCDPISGHDNLYWYRRVMGKEIKFLLHFVKESKQDESGMPNNRFLAERTGGTYSTLKVQPAELEDSGVYFCASSQDQADSYNEQFFGPGTRLTVL.

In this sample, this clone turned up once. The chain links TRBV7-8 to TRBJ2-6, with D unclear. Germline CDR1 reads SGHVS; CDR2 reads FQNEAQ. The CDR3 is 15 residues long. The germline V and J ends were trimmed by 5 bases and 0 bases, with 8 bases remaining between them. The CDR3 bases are TGTGCCAGCAGCCGGGTTGACTCTGGGGCCAACGTCCTGACTTTC. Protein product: CASSRVDSGANVLTF.

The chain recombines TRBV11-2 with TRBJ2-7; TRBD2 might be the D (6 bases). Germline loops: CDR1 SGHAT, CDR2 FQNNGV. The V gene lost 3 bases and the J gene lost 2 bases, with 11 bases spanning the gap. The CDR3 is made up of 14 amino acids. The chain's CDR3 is CASSFWTNPYEQYF. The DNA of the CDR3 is TGTGCCAGCAGCTTTTGGACTAACCCCTACGAGCAGTACTTC.

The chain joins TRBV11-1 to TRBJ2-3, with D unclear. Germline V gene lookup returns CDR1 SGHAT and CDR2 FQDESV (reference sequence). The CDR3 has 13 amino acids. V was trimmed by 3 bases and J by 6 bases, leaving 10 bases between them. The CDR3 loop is CASSLNSKDTQYF. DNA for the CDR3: TGTGCCAGCAGCTTGAACTCTAAGGATACGCAGTATTTT.

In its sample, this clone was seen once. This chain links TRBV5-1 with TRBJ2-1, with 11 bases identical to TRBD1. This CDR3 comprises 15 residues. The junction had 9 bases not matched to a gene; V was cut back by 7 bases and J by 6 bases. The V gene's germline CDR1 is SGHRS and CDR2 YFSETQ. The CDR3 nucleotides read TGCGCCAGCGCCGAGGTCGGGACAGGGGGCAATGAGCAGTTCTTC. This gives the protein CASAEVGTGGNEQFF. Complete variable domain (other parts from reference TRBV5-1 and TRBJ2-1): KAGVTQTPRYLIKTRGQQVTLSCSPISGHRSVSWYQQTPGQGLQFLFEYFSETQRNKGNFPGRFSGRQFSNSRSEMNVSTLELGDSALYLCASAEVGTGGNEQFFGPGTRLTVL.

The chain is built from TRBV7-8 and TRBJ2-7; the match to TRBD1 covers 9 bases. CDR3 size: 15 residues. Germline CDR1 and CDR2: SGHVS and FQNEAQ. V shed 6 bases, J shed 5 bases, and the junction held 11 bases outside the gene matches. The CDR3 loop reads CASRVSGTGSDEQYF. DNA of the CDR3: TGTGCCAGCAGAGTTTCCGGGACAGGGAGCGACGAGCAGTACTTC.

CDR3: CASTIQDRNSPLHF. CDR3 DNA sequence: TGTGCCAGCACGATCCAGGACAGAAATTCACCCCTCCACTTT. This rearrangement joins TRBV6-1 to TRBJ1-6; tentative D call: TRBD1 (6 bases). This CDR3 spans 14 amino acids. The V end was cut by 7 bases, the J end by 7 bases, with 14 bases between. Germline CDR1 MNHNS, CDR2 SASEGT.

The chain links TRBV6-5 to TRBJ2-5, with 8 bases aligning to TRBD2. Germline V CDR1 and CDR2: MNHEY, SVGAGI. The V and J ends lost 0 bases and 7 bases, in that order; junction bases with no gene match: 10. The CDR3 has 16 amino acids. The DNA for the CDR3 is TGTGCCAGCAGTTACTCGTCGAGCGGGAGAGGCGGGACCCAGTACTTC. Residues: CASSYSSSGRGGTQYF.

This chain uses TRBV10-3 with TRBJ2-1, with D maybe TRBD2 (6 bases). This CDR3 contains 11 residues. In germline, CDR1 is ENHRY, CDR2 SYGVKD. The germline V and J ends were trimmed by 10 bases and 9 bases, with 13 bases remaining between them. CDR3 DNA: TGTGCCACGGGAGCCTCAGGTGAGCAGTTCTTC. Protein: CATGASGEQFF.

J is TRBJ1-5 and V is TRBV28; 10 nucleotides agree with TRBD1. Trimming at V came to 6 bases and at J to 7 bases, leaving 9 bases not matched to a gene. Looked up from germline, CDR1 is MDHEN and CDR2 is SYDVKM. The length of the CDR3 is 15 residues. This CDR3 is CASSRQGALRQPQHF. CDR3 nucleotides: TGTGCCAGCAGCCGACAGGGGGCACTACGGCAGCCCCAGCATTTT.

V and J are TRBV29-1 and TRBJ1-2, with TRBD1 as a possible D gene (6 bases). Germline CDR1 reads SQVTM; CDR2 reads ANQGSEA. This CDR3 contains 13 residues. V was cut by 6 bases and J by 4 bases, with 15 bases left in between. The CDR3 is CSVRPGGGYGYTF. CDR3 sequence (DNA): TGCAGCGTGCGTCCGGGAGGGGGCTATGGCTACACCTTC. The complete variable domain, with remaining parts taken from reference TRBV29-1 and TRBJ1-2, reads SAVISQKPSRDICQRGTSLTIQCQVDSQVTMMFWYRQQPGQSLTLIATANQGSEATYESGFVIDKFPISRPNLTFSTLTVSNMSPEDSSIYLCSVRPGGGYGYTFGSGTRLTVV.

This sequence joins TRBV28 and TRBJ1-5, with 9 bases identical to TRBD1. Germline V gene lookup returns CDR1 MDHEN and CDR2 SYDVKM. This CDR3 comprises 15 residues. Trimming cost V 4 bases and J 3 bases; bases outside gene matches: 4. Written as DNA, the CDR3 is TGTGCCAGCAGTTCAGGGACAGGGAACAATCAGCCCCAGCATTTT. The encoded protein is CASSSGTGNNQPQHF. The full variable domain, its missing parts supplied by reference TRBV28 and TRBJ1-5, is DVKVTQSSRYLVKRTGEKVFLECVQDMDHENMFWYRQDPGLGLRLIYFSYDVKMKEKGDIPEGYSVSREKKERFSLILESASTNQTSMYLCASSSGTGNNQPQHFGDGTRLSIL.